This TCR beta chain is drawn from a study of glioma-infiltrating T cells. Trimming stripped 3 bases from V and 0 bases from J, with 15 bases between. Per germline, CDR1 MDHEN and CDR2 SYDVKM. This CDR3 comprises 17 residues. This clonotype has a count of ten or more. Using RNA template, CDR3s of TCR alpha and beta were amplified with iRepertoire arm-PCR. Using its own MiXCR run on the multiplex PCR reads, TCRdb lists one record per CDR3 protein. The sample contains around 190,000 distinct CDR3 sequences, 25% to 35% of which appear only once. The TCR originated in a human donor with low-grade glioma or glioblastoma, undergoing nonglioma brain surgery, or in good health (not recorded which). The material sequenced was glioma tissue, nonneoplastic brain tissue, or PBMCs (not recorded which). V is TRBV28 and J is TRBJ1-5; the D is unclear. CDR3 sequence reads: CASSFGQLPNSNQPQHF. Here the CDR3 DNA reads TGTGCCAGCAGTTTTGGGCAGTTACCTAATAGCAATCAGCCCCAGCATTTT. Together with reference TRBV28 and TRBJ1-5, the CDR3 gives the full variable domain: DVKVTQSSRYLVKRTGEKVFLECVQDMDHENMFWYRQDPGLGLRLIYFSYDVKMKEKGDIPEGYSVSREKKERFSLILESASTNQTSMYLCASSFGQLPNSNQPQHFGDGTRLSIL.